This entry lists 25 T cell receptor beta chains sequenced from one sample in a study of T cells and Merkel cell carcinoma outcomes. TCRdb keeps only in-frame clones here, not all; method: immunoSEQ multiplex PCR. The sample records 15,000 to 25,000 clones, around 80% being singletons. Sequenced material: tumor tissue from Merkel cell carcinoma. These receptors came from a human donor with Merkel cell carcinoma.

The J gene is TRBJ2-7, the V gene TRBV5-4; 9 bases are a match to TRBD2. This CDR3 spans 17 amino acids. V lost 0 bases and J lost 4; bases outside the gene matches: 11. Germline CDR1 SGHNT, CDR2 YYREEE (reference sequence). The DNA of the CDR3 is TGTGCCAGCAGCTTGGGCGGACTAGCGCTAAATCCGTACGAGCAGTACTTC. Protein product: CASSLGGLALNPYEQYF. Full variable domain (outside the CDR3, taken from reference TRBV5-4 and TRBJ2-7): ETGVTQSPTHLIKTRGQQVTLRCSSQSGHNTVSWYQQALGQGPQFIFQYYREEENGRGNFPPRFSGLQFPNYSSELNVNALELDDSALYLCASSLGGLALNPYEQYFGPGTRLTVT.

This sequence joins TRBV5-5 and TRBJ1-2, with TRBD1 matching 9 bases. Germline V gene data show CDR1 as SGHKS and CDR2 as YYEKEE (reference sequence). This CDR3 is 13 amino acids long. Trimming removed 4 bases from V and 8 bases from J; junction bases left unmatched: 6. The CDR3 DNA reads TGTGCCAGCAGCCGGACAGGGGATCGAGGCTACACCTTC. Translating gives CASSRTGDRGYTF.

The chain couples TRBV4-2 to TRBJ1-5; D gene ambiguous. Per the germline V gene, CDR1 is LGHNA and CDR2 is YNFKEQ. Deletions cut 0 bases from V and 3 bases from J, with 18 bases between. This CDR3 has 18 residues. CDR3 sequence (DNA): TGTGCCAGCAGCCAAGACAGATGGAGCGGGGTTAACAATCAGCCCCAGCATTTT. It codes for CASSQDRWSGVNNQPQHF.

This chain joins TRBV7-3 and TRBJ2-1; TRBD1 is a possible D gene (5 bases). The CDR3 covers 13 residues. The ends were cut back, 5 bases at V and 8 bases at J, with 13 bases in the middle. Germline loops: CDR1 SGHTA, CDR2 FQGTGA. The CDR3, as DNA: TGTGCCAGCAGCGTTGATAGGGGCTATGAGCAGTTCTTC. This sequence encodes CASSVDRGYEQFF.

This clone has only one observation. The rearrangement links TRBV13 to TRBJ1-2; possibly TRBD1 for D (5 bases). The CDR3 runs 15 residues. Germline values: CDR1 PRHDT, CDR2 FYEKMQ (reference sequence). V gave up 4 bases and J gave up 3 bases, with 15 bases separating them. CDR3 sequence (DNA): TGTGCCAGCAGCTCCACTGGCAGGGAAGACTATGGCTACACCTTC. Protein product: CASSSTGREDYGYTF.

This clone is labeled medium-sized (0.01 to 0.1%). The V gene is TRBV2, the J gene TRBJ2-7; D is uncertain. CDR3 length equals 14 residues. In germline, CDR1 is SNHLY, CDR2 FYNNEI. V was shortened by 5 bases and J by 0 bases, with 11 bases between the two germline ends. The CDR3 DNA is TGTGCCAGCAGTTGGGGAACGAGCTCCTACGAGCAGTACTTC. It is translated as CASSWGTSSYEQYF.

V usage is TRBV2 and J usage is TRBJ2-7, with D perhaps matching TRBD1 or TRBD2 (5 bases each). CDR3 length: 13 amino acids. From germline, CDR1 is SNHLY and CDR2 FYNNEI. V was shortened by 9 bases and J by 2 bases, with 14 bases between the two germline ends. DNA of the CDR3: TGTGCCAGTATTCGGGACGAGGCCTACGAGCAGTACTTC. Amino acid sequence: CASIRDEAYEQYF.

The chain carries TRBV11-2 and TRBJ1-2, with TRBD1 matching 8 bases. Looked up from germline, CDR1 is SGHAT and CDR2 is FQNNGV. CDR3 length: 15 residues. V lost 4 bases and J lost 7; bases outside the gene matches: 11. The CDR3 protein is CASSSLSRTGSGYTF. The CDR3 DNA sequence: TGTGCCAGCAGCTCCTTAAGTCGGACAGGGTCTGGCTACACCTTC. Drawing the rest from reference TRBV11-2 and TRBJ1-2, the complete variable domain is EAGVAQSPRYKIIEKRQSVAFWCNPISGHATLYWYQQILGQGPKLLIQFQNNGVVDDSQLPKDRFSAERLKGVDSTLKIQPAKLEDSAVYLCASSSLSRTGSGYTFGSGTRLTVV.

This chain connects TRBV7-3 to TRBJ2-1; 10 positions agree with TRBD1. Germline loops: CDR1 SGHTA, CDR2 FQGTGA. The CDR3 extends over 15 amino acids. Trimming removed 4 bases from V and 6 bases from J; junction bases left unmatched: 6. The CDR3 loop is CASSSGTGAFNEQFF. The DNA for the CDR3 is TGTGCCAGCAGCTCCGGGACAGGGGCGTTCAATGAGCAGTTCTTC.

This chain links TRBV2 with TRBJ2-2; maybe TRBD2 (5 bases). V lost 1 base and J lost 1, with 13 bases in between. Germline V lookup: CDR1 SNHLY, CDR2 FYNNEI. CDR3 size: 17 residues. The CDR3 DNA is TGTGCCAGCAGTGAAGTGGCCAGGACTCTGAACACCGGGGAGCTGTTTTTT. Its protein is CASSEVARTLNTGELFF.

Points on this clone: One junction end disagrees with the germline gene, perhaps due to a read error. V gene TRBV25-1 combines with J gene TRBJ1-2; maybe TRBD1 (6 bases). The CDR3 is 11 residues long. Germline V CDR1 and CDR2: MGHDK, SYGVNS. Here the CDR3 DNA reads TGTGCCAGCAGTGAATTAGGAAGACAGGCCTTC. It is translated as CASSELGRQAF.

CDR3: CASSYFPTPWEQYF. CDR3 DNA sequence: TGTGCCAGCAGTTACTTTCCCACCCCGTGGGAGCAGTACTTC. The V call is TRBV6-5, the J call TRBJ2-7; D is unresolved. Trimming stripped 1 base from V and 7 bases from J, with 14 bases between. Germline assignment: CDR1 MNHEY and CDR2 SVGAGI. The CDR3 is made up of 14 amino acids.

This clone was counted a few times. The chain has TRBV5-1 and TRBJ1-2, with D unresolved. Per germline, CDR1 SGHRS and CDR2 YFSETQ. V lost 4 bases, J lost 8 bases, and 12 bases lay in between. CDR3 length equals 12 residues. In DNA, the CDR3 is TGCGCCAGCAGCCGTGAGGGCGGCGGCTACACCTTC. Protein product: CASSREGGGYTF.

This chain links TRBV6-5 with TRBJ1-4, with a weak D call TRBD1 (5 bases). Germline CDR1 reads MNHEY; CDR2 reads SVGAGI. Between the trimmed V and J ends, which lost 7 bases and 5 bases, there was a span of 8 bases. The CDR3 spans 12 residues. This CDR3 is CASTGGNEKLFF. CDR3 DNA sequence: TGTGCCAGCACGGGGGGAAATGAAAAACTGTTTTTT.

This chain connects TRBV12-5 to TRBJ1-2; 7 bases map to TRBD1. Germline V gene sequence: CDR1 LGHNT, CDR2 FRNRAP. The CDR3 covers 17 residues. J gave up 4 bases and V 0 bases, and 11 bases lay outside the gene matches. DNA of the CDR3: TGTGCTAGTGGTTTGGTAATGGTGGAGGGGGCTCTCTATGGCTACACCTTC. Its translation is CASGLVMVEGALYGYTF. Variable domain in full (rest from reference TRBV12-5 and TRBJ1-2): DARVTQTPRHKVTEMGQEVTMRCQPILGHNTVFWYRQTMMQGLELLAYFRNRAPLDDSGMPKDRFSAEMPDATLATLKIQPSEPRDSAVYFCASGLVMVEGALYGYTFGSGTRLTVV.

This rearrangement joins TRBV19 to TRBJ2-1, with 8 nucleotides matching TRBD1. The CDR3 is 14 residues long. V gave up 5 bases and J gave up 10 bases; unmatched junction bases: 10. Germline V CDR1 and CDR2: LNHDA, SQIVND (reference sequence). The CDR3 region has the DNA TGTGCCAGTAGTGTTAGGGACAGGTATTGGGAGCAGTTCTTC. Its translation: CASSVRDRYWEQFF.

The chain couples TRBV27 to TRBJ1-5; no clear D. Germline CDR1 reads MNHEY; CDR2 reads SMNVEV (reference sequence). There are 13 residues in the CDR3. Trimming cost V 5 bases and J 7 bases, with 12 bases left between them. For the CDR3, the DNA is TGTGCCAGCAGTCAAACGGACGGACAGCCCCAGCATTTT. This sequence encodes CASSQTDGQPQHF.

This chain connects TRBV7-9 to TRBJ2-1, with no clear D. The V end was cut by 1 base, the J end by 6 bases, with 4 bases between. CDR3 length: 12 residues. Germline V lookup: CDR1 SEHNR, CDR2 FQNEAQ (reference sequence). The CDR3 here is CASSLGANEQFF. The CDR3, as DNA: TGTGCCAGCAGCTTAGGAGCCAATGAGCAGTTCTTC.

The chain links TRBV5-1 to TRBJ1-4; D not certain. Per germline, CDR1 SGHRS and CDR2 YFSETQ. V lost 0 bases and J lost 4, with 10 bases in between. The CDR3 covers 15 residues. The CDR3 loop is CASSLVGEFNEKLFF. CDR3 coding DNA: TGCGCCAGCAGCTTGGTTGGAGAATTTAATGAAAAACTGTTTTTT.

The rearrangement links TRBV27 to TRBJ2-7; D is uncertain. Germline-derived CDR1 and CDR2 are MNHEY and SMNVEV (reference sequence). The CDR3 has 14 residues. V lost 6 bases and J 0 bases, leaving 12 bases between the germline ends. In nucleotides, the CDR3 is TGTGCCAGCAGCCCGCTCTACCCCTCCTACGAGCAGTACTTC. Amino acid sequence: CASSPLYPSYEQYF.

V is TRBV5-1 and J is TRBJ2-5; D remains unclear. Germline V gene data show CDR1 as SGHRS and CDR2 as YFSETQ. The CDR3 sequence is 17 residues long. The germline V and J ends were trimmed by 2 bases and 5 bases, with 22 bases remaining between them. The CDR3 sequence: CASSFTPGGLVGETQYF. The CDR3 DNA reads TGCGCCAGCAGCTTTACTCCCGGTGGGCTAGTAGGCGAGACCCAGTACTTC.

V gene TRBV6-1 combines with J gene TRBJ2-7; D is ambiguous. This CDR3 is 14 amino acids long. CDR1 and CDR2 (germline): MNHNS, SASEGT. Trimming removed 5 bases from V and 3 bases from J, with 14 bases in between. CDR3 nucleotide sequence: TGTGCCAGCAGTCGACCCAGGTGGGGCTACGAGCAGTACTTC. This gives the protein CASSRPRWGYEQYF.

The V and J genes are TRBV5-4 and TRBJ2-7; D gene unclear. V was clipped by 0 bases and J by 5 bases, with 9 bases between them. This CDR3 spans 13 amino acids. Germline CDR1 SGHNT, CDR2 YYREEE (reference sequence). CDR3 nucleotides: TGTGCCAGCAGCTTGGCGCGAAAGGACGAGCAGTACTTC. Protein sequence: CASSLARKDEQYF.

This rearrangement joins TRBV7-9 to TRBJ2-3; a weak D match, TRBD2 (6 bases). Germline CDR1 reads SEHNR; CDR2 reads FQNEAQ (reference sequence). Trimming removed 5 bases from V and 2 bases from J, with 17 bases in between. This CDR3 has 16 residues. The CDR3, as DNA: TGTGCCAGCAGCCCACCGAGCGGGCCCGCCACAGATACGCAGTATTTT. Its protein product is CASSPPSGPATDTQYF.

This sequence joins TRBV5-1 and TRBJ2-7, with D possibly matching TRBD1 (6 bases). V was cut by 0 bases and J by 2 bases, with 12 bases left in between. Germline V gives CDR1 SGHRS, CDR2 YFSETQ. The CDR3 contains 15 residues. The CDR3 region is CASSLADRPPYEQYF. The CDR3 region has the DNA TGCGCCAGCAGCTTGGCCGACAGGCCCCCCTACGAGCAGTACTTC.